The 18 T cell receptor beta chains given below trace back to one sample, sequenced in a study of spatial heterogeneity in lung cancer. Described time point: sample taken at primary tumor resection. TCRdb redid the calling of the 5' RACE reads with MiXCR, one entry per CDR3 protein. The sample has 2,000 or so distinct CDR3 sequences, roughly a quarter seen once; the top ten hold more than 20%. The input for sequencing was normal lung tissue next to the tumor, taken at surgery. The receptors come from a male donor with early-stage non-small cell lung cancer.

This clonotype is medium-sized in the sample. The V gene is TRBV4-3, the J gene TRBJ2-6; 8 positions match TRBD1. CDR1 is LGHNA, CDR2 YSLEER, per germline. J lost 1 base, V lost 4 bases, and 9 bases had no gene match. The CDR3 length is 18 residues. The chain's CDR3 is CASSPWTGSDSGANVLTF. The CDR3 DNA sequence: TGCGCCAGCAGCCCGTGGACAGGGTCGGATTCTGGGGCCAACGTCCTGACTTTC.

V and J are TRBV6-2 or TRBV6-3 and TRBJ2-3; unclear D gene. The CDR3 contains 15 residues. Trimming took 4 bases from V and 1 from J, leaving 12 bases between them. CDR1 is MNHEY, CDR2 SVGEGT, per germline. Here the CDR3 DNA reads TGTGCCAGCAGTTCCACAGAGGCGGGCACAGATACGCAGTATTTT. Translation: CASSSTEAGTDTQYF.

This clonotype was seen only a few times. The chain employs TRBV6-2 or TRBV6-3 and TRBJ2-7; D gene ambiguous. V was clipped by 0 bases and J by 0 bases, with 6 bases between them. This CDR3 contains 14 residues. Germline V gene lookup returns CDR1 MNHEY and CDR2 SVGEGT. The CDR3 loop is CASSYSRSSYEQYF. The DNA for the CDR3 is TGTGCCAGCAGTTACTCGCGGAGCTCCTACGAGCAGTACTTC.

This clonotype is medium-sized within its sample. The rearrangement joins TRBV23-1 to TRBJ2-7; D call uncertain. TRBV23-1 is an ORF, and what it does is uncertain. V lost 0 bases, J lost 1 base, and 10 bases lay in between. There are 15 residues in the CDR3. This CDR3 is CASSQSWAVSYEQYF. Written as DNA, the CDR3 is TGCGCCAGCAGTCAATCGTGGGCAGTTTCCTACGAGCAGTACTTC.

This clonotype qualifies as large (0.1 to 1%). The chain is built from TRBV11-2 and TRBJ1-5, with D unclear. Germline assignment: CDR1 SGHAT and CDR2 FQNNGV. Trimming left V 3 bases short and J 7 bases short, with 10 bases between. There are 13 residues in the CDR3. CDR3 coding DNA: TGTGCCAGCAGCTTCGGGGAGGAGCAGCCCCAGCATTTT. Protein product: CASSFGEEQPQHF.

The V and J genes are TRBV20-1 and TRBJ1-5, with a tentative D call TRBD1 (5 bases). Germline lookup yields CDR1 DFQATT and CDR2 SNEGSKA (reference sequence). The CDR3 is 14 amino acids. V lost 2 bases and J lost 6, with 14 bases in between. CDR3 sequence (DNA): TGCAGTGCTAGAATGGGGGGTTCCCGTCAGCCCCAGCATTTT. Its translation: CSARMGGSRQPQHF.

By frequency in the sample, this clonotype is hyperexpanded. CDR3 nucleotides: TGTGCCAGCAGCTGGGGCACAGCCACTGAAGCTTTCTTT. Its translation: CASSWGTATEAFF. The rearrangement joins TRBV11-2 to TRBJ1-1; possible D gene TRBD1, 5 bases. Germline V CDR1 and CDR2: SGHAT, FQNNGV. V shed 4 bases and J shed 4 bases, with 10 bases lying between them. This CDR3 has 13 residues.

This clonotype occurred a few times. The J gene is TRBJ2-3, the V gene TRBV29-1; D tentatively fits TRBD1 or TRBD2 (5 bases each). The CDR3 runs to 13 residues. Looked up from germline, CDR1 is SQVTM and CDR2 is ANQGSEA. Written as DNA, the CDR3 is TGCAGTGAGGCCGGGACCGCCACAGATACGCAGTATTTT. This translates into CSEAGTATDTQYF.

This rearrangement joins TRBV20-1 to TRBJ1-2, with D tentatively TRBD1 (5 bases). Looked up from germline, CDR1 is DFQATT and CDR2 is SNEGSKA (reference sequence). The CDR3 has 12 amino acids. V lost 2 bases and J lost 4, with 8 bases in between. The CDR3 DNA reads as TGCAGTGCTAGACGGGGGACCTATGGCTACACCTTC. It encodes CSARRGTYGYTF.

By share, this clonotype ranks as medium-sized (0.01 to 0.1%). The rearrangement links TRBV20-1 to TRBJ2-7; 7 bases agree with TRBD2. This CDR3 has 14 residues. CDR1 is DFQATT, CDR2 SNEGSKA, per germline (reference sequence). The V and J ends lost 7 bases and 5 bases, in that order; junction bases with no gene match: 14. CDR3 loop: CSGRKGGPGDEQYF. The CDR3 region has the DNA TGCAGTGGAAGGAAGGGAGGGCCCGGGGACGAGCAGTACTTC.

In its sample, this clonotype is large (0.1 to 1%). The chain has TRBV4-2 and TRBJ2-2; D unresolved. Germline CDR1 reads LGHNA; CDR2 reads YNFKEQ. With 1 base removed from V and 4 bases from J, the gap between germline ends came to 13 bases. The length of the CDR3 is 16 residues. CDR3 sequence reads: CASSQVVPISTGELFF. The DNA of the CDR3 is TGTGCCAGCAGCCAAGTGGTTCCTATAAGCACCGGGGAGCTGTTTTTT.

This sequence joins TRBV2 and TRBJ2-1, with TRBD1 identical over 8 bases. V was pared by 7 bases and J by 8 bases, with 7 bases of the junction left unmatched. The germline V gene has CDR1 SNHLY and CDR2 FYNNEI. CDR3 length equals 13 residues. CDR3 nucleotide sequence: TGTGCCAGCACCCTGACAGGGGCCCATGAGCAGTTCTTC. Its translation: CASTLTGAHEQFF.

Within the sample, this clonotype is medium-sized. This chain's CDR3 is CASSLAASGSSEQFF. CDR3 bases: TGCGCCAGCAGCTTGGCCGCTAGCGGGAGTTCTGAGCAGTTCTTC. The chain links TRBV5-1 to TRBJ2-1, with TRBD2 matching over 10 bases. Germline-derived CDR1 and CDR2 are SGHRS and YFSETQ. V gave up 0 bases and J gave up 9 bases; unmatched junction bases: 6. This CDR3 comprises 15 residues.

This clonotype was counted only a few times. The chain employs TRBV29-1 and TRBJ2-5, with 10 bases matching TRBD1. This CDR3 comprises 15 residues. The V gene's germline CDR1 is SQVTM and CDR2 ANQGSEA. With 3 bases clipped from V and 4 bases from J, the junction kept 8 bases outside the gene matches. CDR3 nucleotide sequence: TGCAGCGTTGACTCGACAGGGGGCGCGGGAGAGACCCAGTACTTC. Residues: CSVDSTGGAGETQYF.

J is TRBJ2-1 and V is TRBV11-3; D might be TRBD2 (5 bases). This CDR3 has 15 residues. V was trimmed by 1 base and J by 0 bases, leaving 7 bases between them. Germline values: CDR1 SGHNT, CDR2 YENEEA. The CDR3 DNA is TGTGCCAGCAGCTTAGTGGCGGGCTCCTACAATGAGCAGTTCTTC. Translating it yields CASSLVAGSYNEQFF. The full variable domain, with the rest looked up from reference TRBV11-3 and TRBJ2-1, is EAGVVQSPRYKIIEKKQPVAFWCNPISGHNTLYWYLQNLGQGPELLIRYENEEAVDDSQLPKDRFSAERLKGVDSTLKIQPAELGDSAVYLCASSLVAGSYNEQFFGPGTRLTVL.

This clonotype is judged large. The V gene is TRBV6-1, the J gene TRBJ2-3; no clear D gene. In germline, CDR1 is MNHNS, CDR2 SASEGT. V was shortened by 4 bases and J by 4 bases, with 15 bases between the two germline ends. The CDR3 consists of 15 residues. The DNA of the CDR3 is TGTGCCAGCAGTGCTATCTATGGGTCAGCAGATACGCAGTATTTT. This translates into CASSAIYGSADTQYF.

In its sample, this clonotype ranks as large. This chain uses TRBV20-1 with TRBJ2-1; a possible D gene is TRBD1 (7 bases). The CDR3 runs to 14 residues. V shed 4 bases and J shed 8 bases, with 18 bases lying between them. Germline V gene sequence: CDR1 DFQATT, CDR2 SNEGSKA (reference sequence). CDR3 DNA sequence: TGCAGTGCTAATCCCGACAGGGAGGTCGATGAGCAGTTCTTC. Its translation: CSANPDREVDEQFF.

V usage is TRBV10-3 and J usage is TRBJ1-2; the match to TRBD1 covers 8 bases. Trimming took 4 bases from V and 0 from J; bases not matched to a gene: 1. This CDR3 has 14 amino acids. Germline CDR1 and CDR2: ENHRY and SYGVKD. CDR3 sequence: CAISGGQANYGYTF. The CDR3 region has the DNA TGTGCCATCAGTGGGGGACAGGCTAACTATGGCTACACCTTC.